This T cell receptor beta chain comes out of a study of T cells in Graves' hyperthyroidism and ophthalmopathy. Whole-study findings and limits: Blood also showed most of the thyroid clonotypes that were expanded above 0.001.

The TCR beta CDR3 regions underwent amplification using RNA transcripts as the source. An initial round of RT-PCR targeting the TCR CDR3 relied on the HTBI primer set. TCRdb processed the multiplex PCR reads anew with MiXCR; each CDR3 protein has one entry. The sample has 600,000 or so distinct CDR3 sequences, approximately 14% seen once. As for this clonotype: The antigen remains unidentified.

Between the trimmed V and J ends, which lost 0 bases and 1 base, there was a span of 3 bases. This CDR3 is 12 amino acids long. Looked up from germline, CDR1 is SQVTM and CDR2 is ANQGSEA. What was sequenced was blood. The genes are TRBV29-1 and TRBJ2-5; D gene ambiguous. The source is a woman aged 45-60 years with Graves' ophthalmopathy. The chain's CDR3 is CSVEELQETQYF. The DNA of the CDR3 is TGCAGCGTTGAAGAACTCCAAGAGACCCAGTACTTC.